The 30 T cell receptor beta chains listed next were all sequenced from one sample in a study of vaccination and CD4 T cells after COVID-19. With the Oncomine TCR Beta short-read assay, DNA from cultured CD4+ T cells was sequenced. TCRdb processed the PCR reads anew with MiXCR; each CDR3 protein has one entry. In the table there are about 9,100 distinct CDR3 sequences, under 75% of which are singletons. Described treatment: approximately nine-day PBMC culture with coronavirus spike peptide pools or control peptides (ViraFEST assay). The antigens these receptors bind are not known. The sequences come from cultured CD4+ T cells from blood, collected after SARS-CoV-2 vaccination. The receptors derive from a human donor with COVID-19.

This clonotype was seen a handful of times. V usage is TRBV20-1 and J usage is TRBJ2-5; 10 nucleotides line up with TRBD1. This CDR3 is 14 amino acids long. Trimming took 5 bases from V and 5 from J; bases not matched to a gene: 8. Germline values: CDR1 DFQATT, CDR2 SNEGSKA (reference sequence). The CDR3 is CSAPDRGLRETQYF. CDR3 coding DNA: TGCAGTGCTCCCGACAGGGGGCTGAGGGAGACCCAGTACTTC.

This clonotype has more than one count but fewer than ten. The chain carries TRBV20-1 and TRBJ2-5; no clear D. The CDR3 is 15 residues long. Trimming removed 6 bases from V and 0 bases from J, with 17 bases in between. From germline, CDR1 is DFQATT and CDR2 SNEGSKA (reference sequence). Written as DNA, the CDR3 is TGCAGTGCAGCGCTCCTTGCTAGAAACCAAGAGACCCAGTACTTC. Its translation: CSAALLARNQETQYF.

A single count supports this clonotype. This chain joins TRBV5-8 and TRBJ1-5; 8 bases match TRBD1. J gave up 2 bases and V 4 bases, and 8 bases lay outside the gene matches. CDR3 length equals 16 residues. Germline V gene lookup returns CDR1 SGHTS and CDR2 YDEGEE. The CDR3 DNA sequence: TGTGCCAGCAGCAGACGGACAGGGAGCGGCAATCAGCCCCAGCATTTT. Translated, it gives CASSRRTGSGNQPQHF.

Concerning this clonotype: An end of the junction differs from the germline gene, which may be a read error. The V call is TRBV7-7, the J call TRBJ2-7, with D tentatively TRBD1 (6 bases). The CDR3 totals 16 residues. From germline, CDR1 is SSHAT and CDR2 FNYEAQ (reference sequence). CDR3 loop: CASSSSPTGLLDEQYF. CDR3 bases: TGTGCTAGCAGCTCCTCCCCCACAGGGCTTCTGGACGAGCAGTACTTC.

This clonotype was found a few times. The chain joins TRBV20-1 to TRBJ2-7; D unclear. The CDR3 sequence is 11 residues long. The germline V gene encodes CDR1 DFQATT and CDR2 SNEGSKA (reference sequence). V lost 6 bases and J 7 bases, leaving 13 bases between the germline ends. For the CDR3, the DNA is TGCAGTGCCACACTTCTCCGGGAGCAGTACTTC. It yields the protein CSATLLREQYF.

The rearrangement uses TRBV20-1 and TRBJ2-5, with 8 nucleotides matching TRBD1. V lost 5 bases, J lost 3 bases, and 2 bases stayed unmatched. Germline loops: CDR1 DFQATT, CDR2 SNEGSKA (reference sequence). The CDR3 sequence is 12 residues long. In DNA, the CDR3 is TGCAGTGCTCGGACAGGGAAAGAGACCCAGTACTTC. This translates into CSARTGKETQYF.

The chain is built from TRBV7-2 and TRBJ2-5; possibly TRBD1 or TRBD2 for D (5 bases each). V shed 5 bases and J shed 9 bases, with 22 bases lying between them. The CDR3 spans 15 residues. CDR1 and CDR2 (germline): SGHTA, FQGNSA. The CDR3 reads CASSPGARGPGPQYF. The CDR3 DNA reads TGTGCCAGCAGCCCCGGGGCTCGCGGCCCCGGGCCCCAGTACTTC.

This clonotype has more than one count but fewer than ten. The CDR3 DNA is TGTGCCAGCAGCGAGCAGGGGGGCTATGGCTACACCTTC. Amino acid sequence: CASSEQGGYGYTF. The chain couples TRBV7-3 to TRBJ1-2; 7 nucleotides agree with TRBD1. The V gene's germline CDR1 is SGHTA and CDR2 FQGTGA. The V segment lost 5 bases and the J segment 4 bases; nucleotides outside the gene matches: 4. The CDR3 spans 13 residues.

CDR3 coding DNA: TGTGCCACCAGTGACTCACTCGGACAGTACCAAGAGACCCAGTACTTC. Translated, it gives CATSDSLGQYQETQYF. V and J are TRBV24-1 and TRBJ2-5, with D tentatively TRBD1 (6 bases). Per germline, CDR1 KGHDR and CDR2 SFDVKD. Trimming shortened V by 4 bases and J by 0 bases, and 14 bases separated the two germline ends. CDR3 length: 16 residues.

J is TRBJ1-2 and V is TRBV20-1; TRBD1 matches at 7 bases. The junction had 8 bases not matched to a gene; V was cut back by 3 bases and J by 7 bases. CDR1 DFQATT and CDR2 SNEGSKA come from the germline V gene (reference sequence). The CDR3 is made up of 13 amino acids. Here the CDR3 DNA reads TGCAGTGCTAGTCAGGGGGGGCCTAGTGGCTACACCTTC. It translates to CSASQGGPSGYTF.

The gene calls are TRBV7-2 and TRBJ1-1; weak D call: TRBD1 (6 bases). This CDR3 is built from 15 residues. Germline V gene lookup returns CDR1 SGHTA and CDR2 FQGNSA. Deletions cut 5 bases from V and 1 base from J, with 14 bases between. For the CDR3, the DNA is TGTGCCAGCAGCCCATCGACAGGTCGGAACACTGAAGCTTTCTTT. This sequence encodes CASSPSTGRNTEAFF.

The chain is built from TRBV27 and TRBJ1-2; 11 bases agree with TRBD1. V lost 5 bases and J lost 1; bases outside the gene matches: 9. This CDR3 comprises 17 residues. Germline V lookup: CDR1 MNHEY, CDR2 SMNVEV (reference sequence). The CDR3 loop reads CASSVPPGQGVNYGYTF. In DNA form, the CDR3 reads TGTGCCAGCAGTGTCCCACCGGGACAGGGGGTTAACTATGGCTACACCTTC.

This clonotype was observed a handful of times. The CDR3 sequence is CASMGAGDNQPQHF. In DNA, the CDR3 is TGCGCCAGCATGGGGGCAGGGGACAATCAGCCCCAGCATTTT. The chain links TRBV10-1 to TRBJ1-5; tentatively, D is TRBD1 (6 bases). Germline CDR1 is WNHNN and CDR2 is SYGVQD (reference sequence). This CDR3 is built from 14 residues. V shed 7 bases and J shed 3 bases, with 13 bases lying between them.

The V call is TRBV7-2, the J call TRBJ2-3; TRBD1 might be the D (5 bases). The germline V gene has CDR1 SGHTA and CDR2 FQGNSA. Trimming shortened V by 4 bases and J by 4 bases, and 12 bases separated the two germline ends. The CDR3 contains 14 residues. The CDR3 region is CASSSRTGPDTQYF. DNA of the CDR3: TGTGCCAGCAGCTCCAGAACAGGACCAGATACGCAGTATTTT.

This chain links TRBV6-1 with TRBJ1-1; maybe TRBD1 (5 bases). CDR1 and CDR2 from the germline V gene are MNHNS and SASEGT. The CDR3 sequence is 12 residues long. The V gene lost 5 bases and the J gene lost 3 bases, with 7 bases spanning the gap. CDR3 in DNA: TGTGCCAGCAGTCGCAGGGACACTGAAGCTTTCTTT. It codes for CASSRRDTEAFF.

This clonotype was seen a few times. The V call is TRBV20-1, the J call TRBJ2-1; D is unresolved. V gave up 6 bases and J gave up 8 bases, with 14 bases separating them. The CDR3 is made up of 12 amino acids. Germline values: CDR1 DFQATT, CDR2 SNEGSKA (reference sequence). The CDR3 is CSAPTSRDEQFF. The CDR3 nucleotides are TGCAGTGCCCCTACATCCAGAGATGAGCAGTTCTTC.

The V gene is TRBV20-1, the J gene TRBJ1-1; D is uncertain. This CDR3 spans 14 amino acids. Trimming took off 6 bases at V and 3 bases at J, with 17 bases between the two ends. Per germline, CDR1 DFQATT and CDR2 SNEGSKA (reference sequence). CDR3 sequence (DNA): TGCAGTGCCAAGAGTAGGGCCCCGTACACTGAAGCTTTCTTT. Its protein is CSAKSRAPYTEAFF.

The chain joins TRBV28 to TRBJ2-3; D might be TRBD2 (5 bases). Germline-derived CDR1 and CDR2 are MDHEN and SYDVKM. V was clipped by 6 bases and J by 5 bases, with 9 bases between them. The length of the CDR3 is 12 residues. The CDR3 region is CASSSGIDTQYF. The CDR3 region has the DNA TGTGCCAGCAGCTCCGGGATAGATACGCAGTATTTT.

This clonotype showed up just a few times. The CDR3, as DNA: TGTGCCAGCAGCTTCCAGCGGGGCCAAGAGACCCAGTACTTC. The encoded protein is CASSFQRGQETQYF. The chain employs TRBV7-2 and TRBJ2-5; TRBD2 matches 7 bases. V trimming: 3 bases; J trimming: 1 base; junction bases outside the gene matches: 2. CDR1 and CDR2 from the germline V gene are SGHTA and FQGNSA. The CDR3 is 14 amino acids.

The V gene is TRBV5-1, the J gene TRBJ1-6; D gene uncertain. The CDR3 sequence is 15 residues long. In germline, CDR1 is SGHRS, CDR2 YFSETQ. V was cut by 2 bases and J by 7 bases, with 13 bases left in between. The CDR3 nucleotides read TGCGCCAGCAGCTTCGGCGGGGTGGACAATTCACCCCTCCACTTT. This translates into CASSFGGVDNSPLHF.

The table lists this clonotype with a count of one. CDR3 sequence reads: CASSLAVLAQNHGYTF. For the CDR3, the DNA is TGCGCCAGCAGCTTGGCCGTTCTCGCACAGAACCATGGCTACACCTTC. V and J are TRBV5-1 and TRBJ1-2; D is undetermined. The CDR3 is 16 residues long. The germline gives CDR1 SGHRS, CDR2 YFSETQ. V was trimmed by 0 bases and J by 6 bases, leaving 18 bases between them.

This clonotype was picked up one time. J is TRBJ1-2 and V is TRBV28; a weak D match, TRBD1 (5 bases). The V end lost 6 bases, the J end lost 2 bases, and 16 bases lay between the germline ends. This CDR3 is 15 amino acids long. Germline V lookup: CDR1 MDHEN, CDR2 SYDVKM. The CDR3 coding sequence is TGTGCCAGCAGCCCTCTCCCGGGACCAAACTATGGCTACACCTTC. Translated: CASSPLPGPNYGYTF.

The chain employs TRBV7-2 and TRBJ1-5; 8 nucleotides match TRBD1. V lost 5 bases, J lost 2 bases, and 5 bases stayed unmatched. Germline V lookup: CDR1 SGHTA, CDR2 FQGNSA. The CDR3 is made up of 15 amino acids. The CDR3, as DNA: TGTGCCAGCAGCCAAGGACAGGGTGGCAATCAGCCCCAGCATTTT. This sequence encodes CASSQGQGGNQPQHF.

Judged by abundance, this clonotype is medium-sized. The chain has TRBV7-3 and TRBJ2-3; 10 bases match TRBD2. V shed 5 bases, J shed 0 bases, and the junction held 2 bases outside the gene matches. CDR1 is SGHTA, CDR2 FQGTGA, per germline. The CDR3 length is 15 residues. The chain's CDR3 is CASSQAGGSTDTQYF. CDR3 coding DNA: TGTGCCAGCAGCCAAGCGGGGGGGAGCACAGATACGCAGTATTTT. The full variable domain, with the rest looked up from reference TRBV7-3 and TRBJ2-3, is GAGVSQTPSNKVTEKGKYVELRCDPISGHTALYWYRQSLGQGPEFLIYFQGTGAADDSGLPNDRFFAVRPEGSVSTLKIQRTERGDSAVYLCASSQAGGSTDTQYFGPGTRLTVL.

V is TRBV7-2 and J is TRBJ1-3; 7 bases agree with TRBD1. Germline V gives CDR1 SGHTA, CDR2 FQGNSA. Trimming at V came to 0 bases and at J to 0 bases, leaving 2 bases not matched to a gene. The CDR3 extends over 16 amino acids. The CDR3 nucleotides are TGTGCCAGCAGCTTAGCAACAGGGGTCTCTGGAAACACCATATATTTT. Residues: CASSLATGVSGNTIYF.

The chain is built from TRBV20-1 and TRBJ1-2, with D unresolved. Germline V lookup: CDR1 DFQATT, CDR2 SNEGSKA (reference sequence). The CDR3 spans 13 residues. With 6 bases removed from V and 0 bases from J, the gap between germline ends came to 11 bases. The CDR3 sequence: CSALRLANYGYTF. The CDR3 nucleotides are TGCAGTGCCCTAAGACTGGCTAACTATGGCTACACCTTC.

The rearrangement joins TRBV20-1 to TRBJ2-5; D remains unclear. Looked up from germline, CDR1 is DFQATT and CDR2 is SNEGSKA (reference sequence). Trimming removed 3 bases from V and 5 bases from J, with 16 bases in between. The CDR3 sequence is 14 residues long. This CDR3 is CSARPDSPGETQYF. In nucleotides, the CDR3 is TGCAGTGCTAGGCCCGACTCGCCGGGTGAGACCCAGTACTTC.

The chain recombines TRBV7-6 with TRBJ2-3; 7 positions match TRBD1. Germline-derived CDR1 and CDR2 are SGHVS and FNYEAQ. This CDR3 has 15 residues. V lost 5 bases and J lost 2; bases outside the gene matches: 7. The CDR3 sequence is CASSPRQGITDTQYF. CDR3 in DNA: TGTGCCAGCAGCCCGAGACAGGGAATCACAGATACGCAGTATTTT.

This rearrangement joins TRBV7-3 to TRBJ2-5, with D perhaps matching TRBD2 (6 bases). CDR3 length equals 14 residues. Germline V gene sequence: CDR1 SGHTA, CDR2 FQGTGA. V was shortened by 1 base and J by 0 bases, with 6 bases between the two germline ends. CDR3 in DNA: TGTGCCAGCAGCTTAAGCGGGGACCAAGAGACCCAGTACTTC. It encodes CASSLSGDQETQYF.

This clonotype has more than one count but fewer than ten. This chain joins TRBV20-1 and TRBJ1-2, with 7 bases identical to TRBD1. Germline V gene data show CDR1 as DFQATT and CDR2 as SNEGSKA (reference sequence). V was pared by 3 bases and J by 3 bases, with 7 bases of the junction left unmatched. The CDR3 has 14 amino acids. CDR3 amino acids: CSASVTGVYYGYTF. Written as DNA, the CDR3 is TGCAGTGCTAGCGTTACAGGGGTATACTATGGCTACACCTTC.